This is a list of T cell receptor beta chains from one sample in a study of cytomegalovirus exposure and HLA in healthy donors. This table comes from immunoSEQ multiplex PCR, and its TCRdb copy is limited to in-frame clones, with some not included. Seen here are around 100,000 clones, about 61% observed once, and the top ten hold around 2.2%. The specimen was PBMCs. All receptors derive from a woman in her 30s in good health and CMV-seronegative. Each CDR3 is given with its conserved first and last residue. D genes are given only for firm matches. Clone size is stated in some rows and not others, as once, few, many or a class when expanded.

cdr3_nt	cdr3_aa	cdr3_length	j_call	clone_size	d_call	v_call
TGTGCCAGCTCACCAATCCAACGGAGGCGAAGCTCCTACGAGCAGTACTTC	CASSPIQRRRSSYEQYF	17	TRBJ2-7	.	.	TRBV18
TGTGCCAGCAGTTTAGGAGGTCCCATGAACACTGAAGCTTTCTTT	CASSLGGPMNTEAFF	15	TRBJ1-1	.	.	TRBV27
TGTGCCAGCAGTTGGACAGGGGGAAACTCCTACGAGCAGTACTTC	CASSWTGGNSYEQYF	15	TRBJ2-7	.	TRBD1	TRBV28
TGTGCCAGCAGCGCGAGGACAGGGGTCAGACACACCGGGGAGCTGTTTTTT	CASSARTGVRHTGELFF	17	TRBJ2-2	.	TRBD1	TRBV7-9
TGTGCCAGCCGGCTAGCGGGAAGCAGCTCCTACAATGAGCAGTTCTTC	CASRLAGSSSYNEQFF	16	TRBJ2-1	.	TRBD2	TRBV7-9
TGTGCCAGTAGTATGTTGGGACAGCGGCATTTT	CASSMLGQRHF	11	TRBJ1-5	.	TRBD1	TRBV19
TGTGCCAGCAGTTTATCCGGGGGGGGCTATGGCTACACCTTC	CASSLSGGGYGYTF	14	TRBJ1-2	few	.	TRBV28
TGTGCCAGCAGTTTAGACTTCTCGAACACCGGGGAGCTGTTTTTT	CASSLDFSNTGELFF	15	TRBJ2-2	.	.	TRBV27
TGTGCCAGCAGCTATAGACAGGGAGGAGAGACCCAGTACTTC	CASSYRQGGETQYF	14	TRBJ2-5	.	.	TRBV28
TGTGCCAGCAGTTTATCGGTTAGCGGGAACGAGCAGTACTTC	CASSLSVSGNEQYF	14	TRBJ2-7	few	TRBD2	TRBV27
TGTGCCAGCAGCCAAGATTGGACAGGGGCTAACACTGAAGCTTTCTTT	CASSQDWTGANTEAFF	16	TRBJ1-1	.	TRBD1	TRBV14
TGTGCCAGCAGCAGGGACTCTTACTACGAGCAGTACTTC	CASSRDSYYEQYF	13	TRBJ2-7	.	.	TRBV5-6
TGTGCCAGCAGCCAAGTGGGACTAGCGACATCCCCTCAAGAGACCCAGTACTTC	CASSQVGLATSPQETQYF	18	TRBJ2-5	.	TRBD2	TRBV4-2
TGTGCCAGCAGCACCGCGTCGGTGTTAAGTGCAGATACGCAGTATTTT	CASSTASVLSADTQYF	16	TRBJ2-3	.	.	TRBV21-1
TGTGCCAGCAGGTCGCCAGGGGACTCCCCAGGGGGCTATGGCTACACCTTC	CASRSPGDSPGGYGYTF	17	TRBJ1-2	.	TRBD1	TRBV28
TGTGCCAGCAGCTTAGCGGCAGGGGTCTACGAGCAGTACTTC	CASSLAAGVYEQYF	14	TRBJ2-7	.	.	TRBV7-6
TGTGCCAGCAGTGGGTTCTCCGGGACAGGGGAAGAAAAACTGTTTTTT	CASSGFSGTGEEKLFF	16	TRBJ1-4	once	TRBD1	TRBV6-1
TGTGCCAGCAGCTCAACGGGGGACCGTTACACTGAAGCTTTCTTT	CASSSTGDRYTEAFF	15	TRBJ1-1	few	.	TRBV7-8
TGTGCCAGCAGGGATCGGACTACAAACATTCAGTACTTC	CASRDRTTNIQYF	13	TRBJ2-4	once	.	TRBV5-4
TGTGCCAGCAGCTACCAGGGGTGGCAAGAGACCCAGTACTTC	CASSYQGWQETQYF	14	TRBJ2-5	.	.	TRBV7-9
TGTGCCAGCAGCTTAGGACCGGGAGACACTGAAGCTTTCTTT	CASSLGPGDTEAFF	14	TRBJ1-1	once	.	TRBV7-2
TGCAGCGTTCGCGGACTGGGCCCAGAGACCCAGTACTTC	CSVRGLGPETQYF	13	TRBJ2-5	.	.	TRBV29-1
TGTGCCAGCAGCTCCCCTACTAGCGGGAGTTACGAGCAGTACTTC	CASSSPTSGSYEQYF	15	TRBJ2-7	.	TRBD2	TRBV7-2
TGTGCCAGCAGCTTTCTCGGTCAGCCCCAGCATTTT	CASSFLGQPQHF	12	TRBJ1-5	.	.	TRBV5-6
TGTGCCAGCAGTTTATGGGTTGGAACAGGGAATACTGAAGCTTTCTTT	CASSLWVGTGNTEAFF	16	TRBJ1-1	once	.	TRBV28
TGTGCCAGCAGTGGCGGTAGAAAAGGACTAGCGGGAGTGGGAGAGCAGTACTTC	CASSGGRKGLAGVGEQYF	18	TRBJ2-7	few	TRBD2	TRBV2
TGTGCCAGCAGTCTGGACAGGGTCGAGCAGTACTTC	CASSLDRVEQYF	12	TRBJ2-7	.	TRBD1	TRBV28
TGTGCCAGCAGCCGTACAGGGAGGGACACTGAAGCTTTCTTT	CASSRTGRDTEAFF	14	TRBJ1-1	.	.	TRBV7-3
TGTGCCAGCAGCTTAGTAGTGTCTAGCGGATCCTACGAGCAGTACTTC	CASSLVVSSGSYEQYF	16	TRBJ2-7	once	TRBD2	TRBV5-8
TGTGCCAGTAGACGGTCGGGTGGCGAGACCCAGTACTTC	CASRRSGGETQYF	13	TRBJ2-5	.	.	TRBV19
TGTGCCAGCAGTAGCGGGAGGGTTGACACCGGGGAGCTGTTTTTT	CASSSGRVDTGELFF	15	TRBJ2-2	.	TRBD2	TRBV2
TGCGCCAGCAGCCAAGAACTACAATTCTCCTACGAGCAGTACTTC	CASSQELQFSYEQYF	15	TRBJ2-7	.	.	TRBV4-3
TGTGCCAGCAGCTCGGGTAGTCCACGTAGCACAGATACGCAGTATTTT	CASSSGSPRSTDTQYF	16	TRBJ2-3	.	.	TRBV5-4
TGTGCCAGCAACCGGCGGGGGTCTTTCACTGAAGCTTTCTTT	CASNRRGSFTEAFF	14	TRBJ1-1	.	.	TRBV7-8
TGTGCCAGCAGTGCCGACCCGGAGGGAAACACCATATATTTT	CASSADPEGNTIYF	14	TRBJ1-3	.	.	TRBV6-1
TGTGCCAGCAGCTTGATTCATAACACCGGGGAGCTGTTTTTT	CASSLIHNTGELFF	14	TRBJ2-2	.	.	TRBV5-8
TGTGCCAGCAGAACAGGGACAGATACGCAGTATTTT	CASRTGTDTQYF	12	TRBJ2-3	.	.	TRBV28
TGTGCCAGCAGCTTGGTATCCGTTGGCTACACCTTC	CASSLVSVGYTF	12	TRBJ1-2	.	.	TRBV5-5
TGTGCCAGCAGCGTAGGCCTAGCGGGAGGGAATGAGCAGTTCTTC	CASSVGLAGGNEQFF	15	TRBJ2-1	.	TRBD2	TRBV9
TGTGCCAGCAGTTACTCGACAGATAGCAATCAGCCCCAGCATTTT	CASSYSTDSNQPQHF	15	TRBJ1-5	once	.	TRBV6-5